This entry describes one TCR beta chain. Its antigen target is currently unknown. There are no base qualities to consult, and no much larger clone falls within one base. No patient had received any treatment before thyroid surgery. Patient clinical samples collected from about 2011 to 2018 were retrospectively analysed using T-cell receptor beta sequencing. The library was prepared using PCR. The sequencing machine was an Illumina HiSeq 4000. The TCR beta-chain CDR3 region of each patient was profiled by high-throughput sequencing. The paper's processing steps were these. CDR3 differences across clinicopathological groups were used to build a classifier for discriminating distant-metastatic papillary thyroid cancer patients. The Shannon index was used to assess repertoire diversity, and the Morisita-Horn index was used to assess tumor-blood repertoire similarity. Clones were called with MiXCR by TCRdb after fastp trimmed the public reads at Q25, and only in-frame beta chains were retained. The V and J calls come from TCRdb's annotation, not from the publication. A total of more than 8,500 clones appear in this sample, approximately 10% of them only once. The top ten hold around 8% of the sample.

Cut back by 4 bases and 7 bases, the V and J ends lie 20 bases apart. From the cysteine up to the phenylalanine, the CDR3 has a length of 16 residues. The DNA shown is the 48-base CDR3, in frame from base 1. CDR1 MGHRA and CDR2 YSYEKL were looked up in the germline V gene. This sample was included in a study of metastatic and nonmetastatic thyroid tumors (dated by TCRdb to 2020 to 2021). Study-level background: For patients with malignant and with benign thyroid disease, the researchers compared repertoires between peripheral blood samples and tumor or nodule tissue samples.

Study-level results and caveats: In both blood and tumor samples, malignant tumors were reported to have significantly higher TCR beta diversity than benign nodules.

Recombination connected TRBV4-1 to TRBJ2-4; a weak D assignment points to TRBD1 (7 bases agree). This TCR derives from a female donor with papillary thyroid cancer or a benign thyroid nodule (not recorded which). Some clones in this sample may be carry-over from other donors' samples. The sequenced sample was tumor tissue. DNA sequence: TGCGCCAGCAGCCGTATCGCAGGGGGACGGGGGAACATTCAGTACTTC. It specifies CASSRIAGGRGNIQYF.